The 2 T cell receptor beta chains listed next were all sequenced from one sample in a study of T cells after posttransplantation cyclophosphamide. The protocol was immunoSEQ multiplex PCR, while the TCRdb copy is restricted to in-frame clones and leaves out a portion. The sample holds roughly 70,000 clones, about 93% seen once. Sequencing was carried out using PBMCs. These receptors came from a woman aged 25 to 45 in good health and a related stem cell transplant donor.

The chain employs TRBV19 and TRBJ2-2, with 7 nucleotides matching TRBD1. The ends lost 3 bases at V and 6 bases at J; junction bases unmatched: 4. The CDR3 is 14 residues long. Germline V gives CDR1 LNHDA, CDR2 SQIVND (reference sequence). This CDR3 is CASSIDREAGELFF. The CDR3 bases are TGTGCCAGTAGTATCGACAGGGAAGCCGGGGAGCTGTTTTTT.

The chain carries TRBV15 and TRBJ2-2; weak D call: TRBD1 (5 bases). Germline-derived CDR1 and CDR2 are LNHNV and YYDKDF (reference sequence). The CDR3 contains 15 residues. Trimming removed 1 base from V and 7 bases from J, with 13 bases in between. The CDR3 here is CATSRGRQGVGELFF. The CDR3 DNA reads TGTGCCACCAGCAGAGGTCGGCAGGGCGTCGGGGAGCTGTTTTTT.